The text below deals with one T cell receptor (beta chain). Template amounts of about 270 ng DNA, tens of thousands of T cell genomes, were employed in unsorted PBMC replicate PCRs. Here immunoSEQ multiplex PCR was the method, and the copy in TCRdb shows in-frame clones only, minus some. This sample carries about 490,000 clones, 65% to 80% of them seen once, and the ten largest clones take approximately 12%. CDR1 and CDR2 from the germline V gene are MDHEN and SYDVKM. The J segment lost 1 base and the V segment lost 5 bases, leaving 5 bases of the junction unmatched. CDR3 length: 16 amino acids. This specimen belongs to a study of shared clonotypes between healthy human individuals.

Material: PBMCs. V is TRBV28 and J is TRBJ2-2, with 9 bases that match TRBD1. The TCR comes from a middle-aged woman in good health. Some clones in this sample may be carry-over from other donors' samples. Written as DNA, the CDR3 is TGTGCCAGCAGTCGCCGGGACAGGGAGAACACCGGGGAGCTGTTTTTT. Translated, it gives CASSRRDRENTGELFF.